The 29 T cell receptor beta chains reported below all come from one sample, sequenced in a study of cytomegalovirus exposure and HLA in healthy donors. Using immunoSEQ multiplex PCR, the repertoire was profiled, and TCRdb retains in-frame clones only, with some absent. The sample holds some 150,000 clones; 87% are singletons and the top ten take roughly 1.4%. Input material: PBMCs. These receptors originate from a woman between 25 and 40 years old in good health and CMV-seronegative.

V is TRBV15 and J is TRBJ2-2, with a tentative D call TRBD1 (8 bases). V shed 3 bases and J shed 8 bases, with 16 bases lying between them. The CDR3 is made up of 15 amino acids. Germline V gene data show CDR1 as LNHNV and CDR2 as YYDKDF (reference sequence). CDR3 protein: CATSSLTGGVGELFF. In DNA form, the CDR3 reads TGTGCCACCAGCAGTCTAACAGGGGGGGTAGGGGAGCTGTTTTTT. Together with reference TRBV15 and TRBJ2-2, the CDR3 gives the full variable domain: DAMVIQNPRYQVTQFGKPVTLSCSQTLNHNVMYWYQQKSSQAPKLLFHYYDKDFNNEADTPDNFQSRRPNTSFCFLDIRSPGLGDTAMYLCATSSLTGGVGELFFGEGSRLTVL.

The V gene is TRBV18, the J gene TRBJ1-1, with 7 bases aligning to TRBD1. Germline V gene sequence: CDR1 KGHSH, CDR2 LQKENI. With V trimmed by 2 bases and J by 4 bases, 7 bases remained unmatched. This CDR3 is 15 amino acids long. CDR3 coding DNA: TGTGCCAGCTCACCAAGGACAGGCGGGGTCACTGAAGCTTTCTTT. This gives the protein CASSPRTGGVTEAFF.

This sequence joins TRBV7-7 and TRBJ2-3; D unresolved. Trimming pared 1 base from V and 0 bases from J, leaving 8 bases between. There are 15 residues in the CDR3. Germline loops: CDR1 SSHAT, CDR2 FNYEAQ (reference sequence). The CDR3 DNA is TGTGCCAGCAGCTTAGGTCGAGCTAGCACAGATACGCAGTATTTT. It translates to CASSLGRASTDTQYF.

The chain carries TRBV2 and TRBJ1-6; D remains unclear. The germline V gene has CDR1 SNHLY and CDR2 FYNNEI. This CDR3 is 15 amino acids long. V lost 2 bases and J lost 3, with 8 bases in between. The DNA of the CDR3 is TGTGCCAGCAGTGAACCCACGGGCTATAATTCACCCCTCCACTTT. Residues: CASSEPTGYNSPLHF. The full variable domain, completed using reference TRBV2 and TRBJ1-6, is EPEVTQTPSHQVTQMGQEVILRCVPISNHLYFYWYRQILGQKVEFLVSFYNNEISEKSEIFDDQFSVERPDGSNFTLKIRSTKLEDSAMYFCASSEPTGYNSPLHFGNGTRLTVT.

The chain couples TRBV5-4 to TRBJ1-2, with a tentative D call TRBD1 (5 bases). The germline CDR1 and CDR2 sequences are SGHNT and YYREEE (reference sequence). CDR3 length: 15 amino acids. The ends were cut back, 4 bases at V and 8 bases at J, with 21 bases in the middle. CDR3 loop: CASSGNLDRLKGYTF. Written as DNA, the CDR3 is TGTGCCAGCAGCGGTAATTTAGACAGATTAAAAGGCTACACCTTC.

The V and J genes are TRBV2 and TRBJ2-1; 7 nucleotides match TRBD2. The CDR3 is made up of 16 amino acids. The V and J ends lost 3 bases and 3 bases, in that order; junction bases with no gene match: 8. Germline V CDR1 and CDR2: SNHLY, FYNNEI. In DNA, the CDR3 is TGTGCCAGCAGTGAGGTCCTAGCGGTCTACTACAATGAGCAGTTCTTC. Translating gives CASSEVLAVYYNEQFF.

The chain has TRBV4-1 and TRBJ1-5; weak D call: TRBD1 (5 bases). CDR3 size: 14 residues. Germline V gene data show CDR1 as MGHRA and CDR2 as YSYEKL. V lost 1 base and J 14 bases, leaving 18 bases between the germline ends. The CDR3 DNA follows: TGCGCCAGCAGCCAAGGAGGGCAGGCCCGGGGGGAGCATTTT. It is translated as CASSQGGQARGEHF.

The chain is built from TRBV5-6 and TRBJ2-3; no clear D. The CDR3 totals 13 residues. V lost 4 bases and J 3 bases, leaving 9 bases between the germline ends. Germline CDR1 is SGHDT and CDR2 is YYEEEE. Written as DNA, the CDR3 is TGTGCCAGCAGCCCAACACCAACAGATACGCAGTATTTT. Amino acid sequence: CASSPTPTDTQYF.

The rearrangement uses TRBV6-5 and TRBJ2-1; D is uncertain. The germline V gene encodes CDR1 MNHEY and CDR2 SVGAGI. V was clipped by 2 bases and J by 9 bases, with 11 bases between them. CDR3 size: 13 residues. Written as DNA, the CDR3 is TGTGCCAGCAGTTACGATTACCGGGTTGAGCAGTTCTTC. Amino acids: CASSYDYRVEQFF.

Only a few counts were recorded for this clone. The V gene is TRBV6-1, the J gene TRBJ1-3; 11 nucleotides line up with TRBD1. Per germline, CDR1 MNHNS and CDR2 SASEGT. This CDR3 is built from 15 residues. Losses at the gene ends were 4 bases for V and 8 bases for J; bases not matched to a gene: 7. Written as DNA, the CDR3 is TGTGCCAGCAGTGCCCGGACAGGGGGCGCGGACACCATATATTTT. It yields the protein CASSARTGGADTIYF.

Here the CDR3 DNA reads TGCGCCAGCAGCCAAGATTCCCAGGGGCACTCTGGAAACACCATATATTTT. Amino acid sequence: CASSQDSQGHSGNTIYF. J is TRBJ1-3 and V is TRBV4-1; possible D gene TRBD1, 6 bases. V was cut by 0 bases and J by 0 bases, with 12 bases left in between. The CDR3 sequence is 17 residues long. CDR1 is MGHRA, CDR2 YSYEKL, per germline.

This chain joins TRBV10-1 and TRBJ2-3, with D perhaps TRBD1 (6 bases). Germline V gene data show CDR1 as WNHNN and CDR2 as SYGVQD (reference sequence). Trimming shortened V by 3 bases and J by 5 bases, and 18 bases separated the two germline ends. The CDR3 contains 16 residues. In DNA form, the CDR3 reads TGCGCCAGCAGTGAAGGTGGGGCAGGGACACGAGATACGCAGTATTTT. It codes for CASSEGGAGTRDTQYF.

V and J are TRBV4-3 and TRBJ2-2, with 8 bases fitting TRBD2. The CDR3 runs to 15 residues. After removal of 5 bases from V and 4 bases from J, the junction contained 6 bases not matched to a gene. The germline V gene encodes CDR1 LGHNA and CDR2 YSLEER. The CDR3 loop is CASSGGTRGTGELFF. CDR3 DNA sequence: TGCGCCAGCAGCGGGGGGACTAGAGGCACCGGGGAGCTGTTTTTT.

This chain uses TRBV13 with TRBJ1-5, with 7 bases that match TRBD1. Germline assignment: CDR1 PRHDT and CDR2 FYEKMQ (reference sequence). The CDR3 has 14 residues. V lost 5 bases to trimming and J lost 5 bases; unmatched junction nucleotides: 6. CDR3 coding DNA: TGTGCCAGCAGCCTCGGGACAGTATATCAGCCCCAGCATTTT. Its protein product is CASSLGTVYQPQHF.

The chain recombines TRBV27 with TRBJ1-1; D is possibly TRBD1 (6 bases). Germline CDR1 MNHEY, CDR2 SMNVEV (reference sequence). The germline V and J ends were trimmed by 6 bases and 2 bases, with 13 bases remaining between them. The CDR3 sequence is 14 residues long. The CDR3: CASRSRQDNTEAFF. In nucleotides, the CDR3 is TGTGCCAGCAGATCCAGACAGGACAACACTGAAGCTTTCTTT.

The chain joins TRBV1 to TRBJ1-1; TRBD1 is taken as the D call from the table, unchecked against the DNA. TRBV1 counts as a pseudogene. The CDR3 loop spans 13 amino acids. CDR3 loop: CTSSFTGNTEAFF. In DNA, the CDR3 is TGCACCAGCAGCTTTACAGGGAACACTGAAGCTTTCTTT.

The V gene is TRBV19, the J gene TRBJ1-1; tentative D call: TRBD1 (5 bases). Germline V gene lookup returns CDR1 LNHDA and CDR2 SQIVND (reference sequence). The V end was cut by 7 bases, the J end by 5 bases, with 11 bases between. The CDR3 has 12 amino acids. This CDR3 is CASKYSGTEAFF. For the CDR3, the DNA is TGTGCCAGTAAGTACTCAGGGACTGAAGCTTTCTTT.

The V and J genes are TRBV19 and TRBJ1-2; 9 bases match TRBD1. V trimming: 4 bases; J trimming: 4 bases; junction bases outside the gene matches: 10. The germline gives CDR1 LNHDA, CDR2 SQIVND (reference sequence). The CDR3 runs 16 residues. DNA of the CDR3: TGTGCCAGTAGTACTGTCCCGGGACAGGGCCCCTATGGCTACACCTTC. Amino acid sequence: CASSTVPGQGPYGYTF.

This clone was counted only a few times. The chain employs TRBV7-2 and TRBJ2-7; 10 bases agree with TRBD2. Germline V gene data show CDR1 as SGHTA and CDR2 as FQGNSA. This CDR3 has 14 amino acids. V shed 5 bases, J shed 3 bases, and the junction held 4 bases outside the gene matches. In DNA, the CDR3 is TGTGCCAGCAGCAAACGGACTAGCGGCTACGAGCAGTACTTC. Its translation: CASSKRTSGYEQYF.

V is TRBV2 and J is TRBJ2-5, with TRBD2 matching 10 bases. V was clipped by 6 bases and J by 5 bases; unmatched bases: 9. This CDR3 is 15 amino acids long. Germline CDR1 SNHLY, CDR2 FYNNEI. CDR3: CASRPAGGGSETQYF. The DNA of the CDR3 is TGTGCCAGCAGACCAGCGGGGGGGGGTTCGGAGACCCAGTACTTC.

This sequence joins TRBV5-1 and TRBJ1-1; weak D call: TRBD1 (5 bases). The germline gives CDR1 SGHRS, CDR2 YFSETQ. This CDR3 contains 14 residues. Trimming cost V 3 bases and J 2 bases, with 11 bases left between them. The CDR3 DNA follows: TGCGCCAGCAGCTCAATTGACAGTAACACTGAAGCTTTCTTT. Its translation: CASSSIDSNTEAFF.

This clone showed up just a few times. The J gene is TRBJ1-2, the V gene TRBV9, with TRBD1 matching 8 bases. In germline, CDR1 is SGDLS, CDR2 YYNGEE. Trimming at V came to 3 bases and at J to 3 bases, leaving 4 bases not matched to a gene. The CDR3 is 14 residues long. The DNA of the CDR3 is TGTGCCAGCAGCGGAAAGACAGGGGACTATGGCTACACCTTC. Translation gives CASSGKTGDYGYTF.

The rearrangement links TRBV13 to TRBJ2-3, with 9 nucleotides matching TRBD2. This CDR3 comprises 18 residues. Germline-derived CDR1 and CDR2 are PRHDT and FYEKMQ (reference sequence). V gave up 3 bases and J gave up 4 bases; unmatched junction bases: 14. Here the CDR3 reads CASSFFQRGAPGADTQYF. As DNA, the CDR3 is TGTGCCAGCAGCTTTTTCCAGCGGGGGGCCCCCGGGGCAGATACGCAGTATTTT.

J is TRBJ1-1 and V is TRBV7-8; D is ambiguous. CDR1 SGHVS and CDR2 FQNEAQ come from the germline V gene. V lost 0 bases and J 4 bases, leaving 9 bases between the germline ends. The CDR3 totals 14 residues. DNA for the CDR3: TGTGCCAGCAGCTTAGCGACCGGGTTCACTGAAGCTTTCTTT. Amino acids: CASSLATGFTEAFF.

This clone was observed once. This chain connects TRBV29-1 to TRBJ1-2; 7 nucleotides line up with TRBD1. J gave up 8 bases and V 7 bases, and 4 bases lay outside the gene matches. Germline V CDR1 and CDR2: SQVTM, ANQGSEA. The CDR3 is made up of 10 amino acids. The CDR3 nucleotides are TGCAGCGACCTAGGGGGCGGCTACACCTTC. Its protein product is CSDLGGGYTF.

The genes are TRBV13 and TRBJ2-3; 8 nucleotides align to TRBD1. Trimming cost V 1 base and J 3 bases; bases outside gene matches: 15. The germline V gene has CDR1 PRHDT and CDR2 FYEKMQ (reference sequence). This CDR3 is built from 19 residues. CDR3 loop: CASSLELGRQGFSTDTQYF. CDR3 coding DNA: TGTGCCAGCAGCTTAGAGTTGGGGAGACAGGGGTTTTCGACAGATACGCAGTATTTT.

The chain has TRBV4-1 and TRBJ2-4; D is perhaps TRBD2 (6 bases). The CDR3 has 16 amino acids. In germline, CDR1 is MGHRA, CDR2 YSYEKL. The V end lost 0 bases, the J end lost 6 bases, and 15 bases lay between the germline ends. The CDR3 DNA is TGCGCCAGCAGCCAAGAGTTCGGGGGTTCCCGAAACATTCAGTACTTC. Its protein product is CASSQEFGGSRNIQYF.

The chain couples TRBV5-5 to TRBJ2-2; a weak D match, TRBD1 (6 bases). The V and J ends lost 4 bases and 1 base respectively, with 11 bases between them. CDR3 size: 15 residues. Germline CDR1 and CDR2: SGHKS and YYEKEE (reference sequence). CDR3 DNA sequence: TGTGCCAGCAGCACCTGGACAGTGAACACCGGGGAGCTGTTTTTT. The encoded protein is CASSTWTVNTGELFF.

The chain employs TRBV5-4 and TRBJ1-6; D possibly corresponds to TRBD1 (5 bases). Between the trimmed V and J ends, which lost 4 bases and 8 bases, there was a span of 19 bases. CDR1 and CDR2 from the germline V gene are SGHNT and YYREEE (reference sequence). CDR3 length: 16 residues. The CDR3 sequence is CASSPGPLGTDSPLHF. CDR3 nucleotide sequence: TGTGCCAGCAGCCCGGGGCCACTGGGGACTGATTCACCCCTCCACTTT.